This T cell receptor beta chain derives from a study of blood T cell repertoires in COVID-19. The method was immunoSEQ multiplex PCR; TCRdb's version includes in-frame clones alone and lacks a portion of them. Seen here are around 45,000 clones, less than 95% observed once, and the top ten hold 6.4%. The germline V gene encodes CDR1 WSHSY and CDR2 SAAADI. The V segment lost 2 bases and the J segment 6 bases; nucleotides outside the gene matches: 10. The CDR3 spans 17 residues. The material sequenced was peripheral blood. The rearrangement joins TRBV10-2 to TRBJ1-1, with 12 bases lining up with TRBD1. The source of this sequence is a man aged 65 to 79 with active COVID-19. CDR3 coding DNA: TGCGCCAGCAGTGAGCCTGCTATGGGACAGGGGGCAGCTGAAGCTTTCTTT. It encodes CASSEPAMGQGAAEAFF.